This T cell receptor (beta chain) was identified in a study of T-cell reconstitution after alpha-beta-depleted transplantation in children. This CDR3 is 14 amino acids long. The V end was cut by 0 bases, the J end by 8 bases, with 16 bases between. CDR1 and CDR2 from the germline V gene are SQVTM and ANQGSEA. Preparation of the TCRbeta library used unique molecular identifiers. TCRdb itself ran the PCR reads through MiXCR, one entry per CDR3 protein. The data show about 540,000 distinct CDR3 sequences, approximately 16% seen once. This clonotype was seen a handful of times. The sample in question was PBMCs from the stem cell graft donor, obtained from the stem cell graft. The chain recombines TRBV29-1 with TRBJ1-2; D not certain. This sequence originates from a human donor who donated a stem cell graft to a child with acute lymphoblastic leukemia. The CDR3 sequence is CSVEDQDDYGGYTF. The CDR3 bases are TGCAGCGTTGAAGATCAGGACGATTATGGAGGCTACACCTTC.